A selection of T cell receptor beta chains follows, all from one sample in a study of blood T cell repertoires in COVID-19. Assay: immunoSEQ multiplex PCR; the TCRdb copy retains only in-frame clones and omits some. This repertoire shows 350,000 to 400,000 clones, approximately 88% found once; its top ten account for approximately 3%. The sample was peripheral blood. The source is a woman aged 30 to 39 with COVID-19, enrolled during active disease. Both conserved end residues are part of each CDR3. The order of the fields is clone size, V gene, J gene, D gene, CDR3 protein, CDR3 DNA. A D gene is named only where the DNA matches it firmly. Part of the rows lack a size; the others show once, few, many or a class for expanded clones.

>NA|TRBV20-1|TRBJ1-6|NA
CSASPGGNTPLGALHF
TGCAGTGCTAGTCCCGGAGGGAATACTCCCCTTGGTGCCCTCCACTTT
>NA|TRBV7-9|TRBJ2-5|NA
CASSPTSPETQYF
TGTGCCAGCAGCCCCACGAGCCCAGAGACCCAGTACTTC
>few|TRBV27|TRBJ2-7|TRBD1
CASSLPRRDRTLYEQYF
TGTGCCAGCAGCCTCCCCCGCCGGGACAGGACCTTGTACGAGCAGTACTTC
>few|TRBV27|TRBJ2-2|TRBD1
CASRRTGGTGELFF
TGTGCCAGCAGAAGGACAGGGGGGACCGGGGAGCTGTTTTTT
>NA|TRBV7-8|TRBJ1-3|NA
CASTIGARDSGNTIYF
TGTGCCAGCACCATAGGGGCCCGAGACTCTGGAAACACCATATATTTT
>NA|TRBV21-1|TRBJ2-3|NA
CASSKSKTGTSTDTQYF
TGTGCCAGCAGCAAATCCAAGACAGGGACTAGCACAGATACGCAGTATTTT
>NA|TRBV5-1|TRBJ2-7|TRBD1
CASRVSGGQGSYEQYF
TGCGCCAGCCGCGTATCTGGGGGACAGGGCTCCTACGAGCAGTACTTC
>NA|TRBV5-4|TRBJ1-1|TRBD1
CASSRLRTGELNTEAFF
TGTGCCAGCAGCAGACTGCGGACAGGGGAATTGAACACTGAAGCTTTCTTT
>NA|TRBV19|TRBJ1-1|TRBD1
CASSTGRGQGNTEAFF
TGTGCCAGTAGTACAGGGAGGGGACAGGGGAACACTGAAGCTTTCTTT
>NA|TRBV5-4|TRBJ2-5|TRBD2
CASSSSGSIGETQYF
TGTGCCAGCAGCTCTAGCGGGAGTATTGGAGAGACCCAGTACTTC
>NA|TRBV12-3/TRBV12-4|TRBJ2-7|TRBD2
CASTPAGEYEQYF
TGTGCCAGCACCCCAGCGGGGGAATACGAGCAGTACTTC
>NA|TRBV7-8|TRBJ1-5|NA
CASSLGGGRGNQPQHF
TGTGCCAGCAGCTTAGGTGGAGGGAGAGGTAATCAGCCCCAGCATTTT
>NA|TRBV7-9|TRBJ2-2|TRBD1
CASSLETGRGHTGELFF
TGTGCCAGCAGCTTAGAGACAGGGAGAGGTCACACCGGGGAGCTGTTTTTT
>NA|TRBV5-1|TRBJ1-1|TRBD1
CASRRDRVNRWDTEAFF
TGCGCCAGCCGCCGGGACAGGGTGAACCGATGGGACACTGAAGCTTTCTTT
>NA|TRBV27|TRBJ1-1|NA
CASSLMGRTEAFF
TGTGCCAGCAGTTTGATGGGGAGAACTGAAGCTTTCTTT
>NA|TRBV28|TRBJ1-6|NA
CASSPSGDRSGSPLHF
TGTGCCAGCAGTCCTTCCGGGGATCGTAGCGGGTCACCCCTCCACTTT
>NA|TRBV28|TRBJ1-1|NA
CASSLMAGMTTEAFF
TGTGCCAGCAGTTTAATGGCAGGCATGACCACTGAAGCTTTCTTT
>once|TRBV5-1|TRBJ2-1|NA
CASSLGPTGSSYNEQFF
TGCGCCAGCAGCTTGGGGCCGACAGGTAGCTCCTACAATGAGCAGTTCTTC
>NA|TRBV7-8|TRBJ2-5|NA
CASSLAPTEETQYF
TGTGCCAGCAGCTTAGCCCCGACAGAAGAGACCCAGTACTTC
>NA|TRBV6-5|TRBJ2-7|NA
CASSSPPGYEQYF
TGTGCCAGCAGTTCCCCCCCGGGGTACGAGCAGTACTTC
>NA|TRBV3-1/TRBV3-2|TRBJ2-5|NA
CASSQDLGAQETQYF
TGTGCCAGCAGCCAAGACCTCGGTGCACAGGAGACCCAGTACTTC
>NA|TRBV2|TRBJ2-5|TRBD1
CASRDDRGRETQYF
TGTGCCAGCAGGGACGACAGGGGGCGGGAGACCCAGTACTTC
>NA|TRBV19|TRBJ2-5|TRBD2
CASSSGRRGNTETQYF
TGTGCCAGTAGCTCCGGCAGGCGGGGGAATACGGAGACCCAGTACTTC
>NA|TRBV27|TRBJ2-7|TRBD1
CASSLRWSNRGSYEQYF
TGTGCCAGCAGTTTAAGGTGGTCGAACAGGGGGTCCTACGAGCAGTACTTC
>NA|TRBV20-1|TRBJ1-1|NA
CSARQNMAFF
TGCAGTGCTAGACAGAACATGGCTTTCTTT
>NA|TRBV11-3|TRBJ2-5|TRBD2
CASSHGLAGGGFQETQYF
TGTGCCAGCAGCCACGGACTAGCGGGAGGGGGTTTCCAAGAGACCCAGTACTTC
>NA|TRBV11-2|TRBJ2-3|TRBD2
CASSLAGGPVGDTQYF
TGTGCCAGCAGCTTAGCGGGAGGGCCCGTAGGAGATACGCAGTATTTT
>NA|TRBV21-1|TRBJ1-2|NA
CASSKLNKVRDYNYGYTF
TGTGCCAGCAGCAAACTTAATAAAGTCCGGGACTATAACTATGGCTACACCTTC
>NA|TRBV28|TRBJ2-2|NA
CASSLRRGRTGELFF
TGTGCCAGCAGTTTACGGCGGGGGCGGACCGGGGAGCTGTTTTTT
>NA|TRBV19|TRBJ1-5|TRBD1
CASSIDGDRRSYQPQHF
TGTGCCAGTAGTATAGACGGGGACAGGCGTTCGTATCAGCCCCAGCATTTT
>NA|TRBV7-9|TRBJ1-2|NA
CASSLNRNYGYTF
TGTGCCAGCAGCTTAAACAGGAACTATGGCTACACCTTC
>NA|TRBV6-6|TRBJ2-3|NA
CASSYDSGGTDTQYF
TGTGCCAGCAGTTACGACTCAGGGGGCACAGATACGCAGTATTTT
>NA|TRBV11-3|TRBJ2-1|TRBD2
CASSPGLAGYNEQFF
TGTGCCAGCAGCCCCGGACTAGCGGGATACAATGAGCAGTTCTTC
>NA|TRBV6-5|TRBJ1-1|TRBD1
CAHGQGRRNTEAFF
TGTGCCCACGGACAGGGGAGGAGGAACACTGAAGCTTTCTTT
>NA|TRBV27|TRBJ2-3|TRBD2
CASSPRTEGLVRDTQYF
TGTGCCAGCAGTCCGAGGACGGAGGGACTAGTAAGAGATACGCAGTATTTT
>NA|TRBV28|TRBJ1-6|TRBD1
CASAGTGKISPLHF
TGTGCCAGTGCCGGGACAGGGAAGATTTCACCCCTCCACTTT
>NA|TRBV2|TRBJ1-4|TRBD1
CASKGQGAINEKLFF
TGTGCCAGCAAGGGACAGGGGGCGATTAATGAAAAACTGTTTTTT
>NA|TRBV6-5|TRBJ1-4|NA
CASSYGQVPNEKLFF
TGTGCCAGCAGTTACGGTCAGGTCCCTAATGAAAAACTGTTTTTT
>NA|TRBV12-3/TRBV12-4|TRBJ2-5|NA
CASRPRLGETQYF
TGTGCCAGCAGGCCCCGCCTCGGGGAGACCCAGTACTTC
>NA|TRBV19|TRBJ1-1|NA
CASSMAPNTEAFF
TGTGCCAGTAGTATGGCACCGAACACTGAAGCTTTCTTT